This entry lists 9 T cell receptor beta chains sequenced from one sample in a study of molecular identifiers for immune sequencing clone quantification (dated by TCRdb to 2016 to 2018). Library method: PCR. The listed sequencing device is NextSeq 500. The public sequencing data were trimmed at Q25 with fastp and processed into clonotypes with MiXCR by TCRdb, which kept only in-frame beta chains. Entries that share a CDR3 protein sequence are merged under the most common genes and DNA. The sample contains over 100,000 distinct CDR3 sequences, about a third of them found a single time. The ten largest clones represent about 9.7% of the sample. The specimen was naive CD8+ T cells from blood, with Jurkat cell RNA spiked in. What this sample's cell subset or site label stands for: FACS-sorted CD8+CD4-CCR7+CD45RA+ naive T cells. The receptors originated from a human donor in good health. Some libraries in this study had Jurkat cell RNA spiked in.

This clonotype came up many times. The V gene is TRBV6-5, the J gene TRBJ2-5, with TRBD1 matching 8 bases. J gave up 2 bases and V 5 bases, and 4 bases lay outside the gene matches. The CDR3 runs to 14 residues. Germline CDR1 reads MNHEY; CDR2 reads SVGAGI. The CDR3: CASSTGQGQETQYF. The CDR3 DNA sequence: TGTGCCAGCAGTACCGGACAGGGACAAGAGACCCAGTACTTC.

A few counts support this clonotype. V usage is TRBV7-6 and J usage is TRBJ2-7, with 9 bases that match TRBD1. Losses at the gene ends were 1 base for V and 4 bases for J; bases not matched to a gene: 8. Germline V gives CDR1 SGHVS, CDR2 FNYEAQ. This CDR3 has 16 residues. The CDR3 sequence: CASSLEPGQGKYEQYF. The CDR3 nucleotides read TGTGCCAGCAGCTTAGAACCTGGACAGGGGAAATACGAGCAGTACTTC.

A remark on this clonotype: Here the CDR3 omits its conserved ending phenylalanine or tryptophan, so a read error is the likely source. No DNA is shown, since the ends of the CDR3 on it are uncertain; the CDR3 is the one TCRdb lists. V usage is TRBV5-4 and J usage is TRBJ2-3; the table calls TRBD2, which could not be checked here. CDR1 and CDR2 from the germline V gene are SGHNT and YYREEE (reference sequence). The CDR3 spans 17 amino acids, including both terminal residues. CDR3 region: CASSWGLAGISTDTQFY.

This clonotype was detected only a few times. This chain links TRBV12-3 or TRBV12-4 with TRBJ2-1; D remains unclear. The CDR3 has 15 residues. V was trimmed by 2 bases and J by 8 bases, leaving 16 bases between them. The CDR3 sequence: CASSLPGHLLDEQFF. CDR3 DNA sequence: TGTGCCAGCAGTTTACCGGGCCACTTATTAGATGAGCAGTTCTTC.

The sample holds many counts of this clonotype. The rearrangement joins TRBV5-6 to TRBJ1-2, with 9 positions matching TRBD1. CDR1 SGHDT and CDR2 YYEEEE come from the germline V gene. The CDR3 totals 18 residues. The J segment lost 3 bases and the V segment lost 4 bases, leaving 16 bases of the junction unmatched. The CDR3 loop reads CASSRGEGTGKFYYGYTF. As DNA, the CDR3 is TGTGCCAGCAGCCGGGGAGAGGGGACAGGGAAGTTTTACTATGGCTACACCTTC.

As for this clonotype: One base away lies a much larger clone, so this may be a sequencing read error. CDR3 protein: CASSKWESNQTQHF. As DNA, the CDR3 is TGTGCCAGCAGCAAGTGGGAAAGCAATCAGACCCAGCATTTT. The V gene is TRBV7-9, the J gene TRBJ1-5; D uncertain. The CDR3 length is 14 residues. Germline V CDR1 and CDR2: SEHNR, FQNEAQ (reference sequence).

This chain links TRBV11-3 with TRBJ2-1; the D is unclear. CDR3 length: 13 residues. V lost 5 bases and J 4 bases, leaving 9 bases between the germline ends. Germline-derived CDR1 and CDR2 are SGHNT and YENEEA. The CDR3 nucleotides are TGTGCCAGCAGCCGCCGCATATACAATGAGCAGTTCTTC. Translated: CASSRRIYNEQFF.

This clonotype was seen ten or more times. The chain is built from TRBV7-9 and TRBJ2-1; 12 bases match TRBD2. With 4 bases clipped from V and 7 bases from J, the junction kept 8 bases outside the gene matches. The germline CDR1 and CDR2 sequences are SEHNR and FQNEAQ (reference sequence). CDR3 length: 16 residues. CDR3 region: CASSSLAGGPWNEQFF. CDR3 bases: TGTGCCAGCAGCTCTCTAGCGGGAGGGCCCTGGAATGAGCAGTTCTTC.

This clonotype was seen a few times. The rearrangement joins TRBV5-1 to TRBJ2-1; a weak D match, TRBD1 (5 bases). Germline CDR1 is SGHRS and CDR2 is YFSETQ. The CDR3 has 13 amino acids. V was trimmed by 2 bases and J by 6 bases, leaving 9 bases between them. DNA for the CDR3: TGCGCCAGCAGCTTCAGGGTGCTCAATGAGCAGTTCTTC. Residues: CASSFRVLNEQFF.